Following are 24 T cell receptor beta chains from one sample sequenced in a study of cytomegalovirus exposure and HLA in healthy donors. The PCR was carried out with 60 Vbeta primers and 13 Jbeta primers. Using immunoSEQ multiplex PCR, the repertoire was profiled, and TCRdb retains in-frame clones only, with some absent. The sample carries about 160,000 clones, roughly three quarters recorded once. Sequencing was performed on PBMCs. All receptors derive from a human donor in good health.

The gene calls are TRBV19 and TRBJ1-1; D might be TRBD1 (6 bases). This CDR3 is 13 amino acids long. Germline V gene lookup returns CDR1 LNHDA and CDR2 SQIVND (reference sequence). The V gene lost 7 bases and the J gene lost 0 bases, with 9 bases spanning the gap. Written as DNA, the CDR3 is TGTGCCAGTAATGGACAGCTGAACACTGAAGCTTTCTTT. Translating it yields CASNGQLNTEAFF. The whole variable domain, remainder taken from reference TRBV19 and TRBJ1-1, is DGGITQSPKYLFRKEGQNVTLSCEQNLNHDAMYWYRQDPGQGLRLIYYSQIVNDFQKGDIAEGYSVSREKKESFPLTVTSAQKNPTAFYLCASNGQLNTEAFFGQGTRLTVV.

The rearrangement joins TRBV18 to TRBJ2-1; 9 bases match TRBD1. CDR1 is KGHSH and CDR2 is LQKENI in the germline V gene. This CDR3 has 15 amino acids. The ends lost 1 base at V and 7 bases at J; junction bases unmatched: 5. CDR3 loop: CASSPLTGGENEQFF. The CDR3 DNA reads as TGTGCCAGCTCACCACTGACAGGGGGTGAGAATGAGCAGTTCTTC.

The V and J genes are TRBV5-1 and TRBJ1-2; TRBD1 matches at 8 bases. V lost 5 bases, J lost 4 bases, and 7 bases stayed unmatched. The CDR3 contains 14 residues. CDR1 is SGHRS, CDR2 YFSETQ, per germline. This CDR3 is CASSSGQEFYGYTF. CDR3 sequence (DNA): TGCGCCAGCAGTTCGGGACAGGAGTTCTATGGCTACACCTTC.

The V and J genes are TRBV4-1 and TRBJ2-7, with TRBD2 matching 8 bases. V was pared by 0 bases and J by 3 bases, with 13 bases of the junction left unmatched. CDR1 MGHRA and CDR2 YSYEKL come from the germline V gene. The CDR3 runs to 18 residues. CDR3 sequence reads: CASSQDPFSGIDFYEQYF. The DNA for the CDR3 is TGCGCCAGCAGCCAAGATCCTTTTAGCGGGATCGACTTCTACGAGCAGTACTTC.

CDR3 amino acids: CASRSPSGTGPYNEQFF. The CDR3, as DNA: TGTGCCAGCAGGTCCCCTTCCGGGACAGGGCCCTACAATGAGCAGTTCTTC. The chain combines TRBV28 with TRBJ2-1; TRBD1 matches at 9 bases. The trim removed 6 bases at V and 2 bases at J, leaving 11 bases unmatched. The CDR3 consists of 17 residues. CDR1 and CDR2 from the germline V gene are MDHEN and SYDVKM. Together with reference TRBV28 and TRBJ2-1, the CDR3 gives the full variable domain: DVKVTQSSRYLVKRTGEKVFLECVQDMDHENMFWYRQDPGLGLRLIYFSYDVKMKEKGDIPEGYSVSREKKERFSLILESASTNQTSMYLCASRSPSGTGPYNEQFFGPGTRLTVL.

CDR3 region: CASSPLGLAGGIKWETQYF. The CDR3 DNA sequence: TGTGCCAGCTCACCCCTCGGACTAGCGGGAGGTATCAAGTGGGAGACCCAGTACTTC. The chain combines TRBV18 with TRBJ2-5; 14 bases agree with TRBD2. Germline values: CDR1 KGHSH, CDR2 LQKENI. CDR3 length: 19 residues. V dropped 3 bases and J dropped 5; count of bases not matched to a gene: 14.

The genes are TRBV7-2 and TRBJ2-2; 7 bases fit TRBD1. The CDR3 length is 15 residues. The V gene's germline CDR1 is SGHTA and CDR2 FQGNSA. V shed 5 bases and J 5 bases; nucleotides not matched to a gene: 8. The CDR3 reads CASSPTGLLTGELFF. The CDR3 DNA is TGTGCCAGCAGCCCGACAGGGCTTCTAACCGGGGAGCTGTTTTTT.

The chain joins TRBV6-5 to TRBJ2-7; weak D call: TRBD2 (7 bases). From germline, CDR1 is MNHEY and CDR2 SVGAGI. V was trimmed by 0 bases and J by 4 bases, leaving 13 bases between them. CDR3 length: 15 residues. CDR3 in amino acids: CASSYSRGAGYEQYF. CDR3 DNA: TGTGCCAGCAGTTACTCACGGGGGGCGGGATACGAGCAGTACTTC.

This chain joins TRBV15 and TRBJ2-7; 10 nucleotides agree with TRBD1. J gave up 6 bases and V 3 bases, and 5 bases lay outside the gene matches. This CDR3 is 14 amino acids long. Germline CDR1 LNHNV, CDR2 YYDKDF (reference sequence). The CDR3, as DNA: TGTGCCACCAGCAGGGACAGGGGGTCTTTCGAGCAGTACTTC. Its protein is CATSRDRGSFEQYF.

This clone was observed a few times. The chain carries TRBV7-6 and TRBJ1-4, with D perhaps matching TRBD1 (5 bases). The CDR3 length is 14 residues. V lost 1 base to trimming and J lost 6 bases, with 9 bases between them. CDR1 is SGHVS and CDR2 is FNYEAQ in the germline V gene. CDR3 in amino acids: CASSLVGPDEKLFF. CDR3 in DNA: TGTGCCAGCAGCTTAGTGGGGCCAGATGAAAAACTGTTTTTT.

The chain is built from TRBV18 and TRBJ2-7; 9 nucleotides match TRBD1. CDR1 and CDR2 (germline): KGHSH, LQKENI. V was clipped by 3 bases and J by 3 bases; unmatched bases: 3. The length of the CDR3 is 14 residues. CDR3 sequence (DNA): TGTGCCAGCTCACCCGACAGGGGGAACTACGAGCAGTACTTC. This gives the protein CASSPDRGNYEQYF. The whole variable domain, filled in from reference TRBV18 and TRBJ2-7, reads NAGVMQNPRHLVRRRGQEARLRCSPMKGHSHVYWYRQLPEEGLKFMVYLQKENIIDESGMPKERFSAEFPKEGPSILRIQQVVRGDSAAYFCASSPDRGNYEQYFGPGTRLTVT.

The V and J genes are TRBV18 and TRBJ2-1; D not certain. The V end lost 3 bases, the J end lost 4 bases, and 16 bases lay between the germline ends. Germline V gene sequence: CDR1 KGHSH, CDR2 LQKENI. The CDR3 extends over 16 amino acids. The CDR3 is CASSPLVSAEYNEQFF. CDR3 coding DNA: TGTGCCAGCTCACCCTTAGTGAGCGCCGAGTACAATGAGCAGTTCTTC.

This chain uses TRBV27 with TRBJ2-7, with D possibly TRBD1 on 6 matching bases. Per the germline V gene, CDR1 is MNHEY and CDR2 is SMNVEV (reference sequence). V lost 5 bases, J lost 3 bases, and 17 bases lay in between. CDR3 size: 15 residues. Written as DNA, the CDR3 is TGTGCCAGCAGTAGTTTTCGGACAGCAATCTACGAGCAGTACTTC. Translating it yields CASSSFRTAIYEQYF.

The chain employs TRBV9 and TRBJ2-1, with 8 bases identical to TRBD2. This CDR3 is 17 amino acids long. Germline V gives CDR1 SGDLS, CDR2 YYNGEE. V trimming: 4 bases; J trimming: 0 bases; junction bases outside the gene matches: 9. This chain's CDR3 is CASSTPRAGGSYNEQFF. CDR3 DNA sequence: TGTGCCAGCAGCACCCCCCGCGCGGGGGGCTCCTACAATGAGCAGTTCTTC.

The chain joins TRBV7-9 to TRBJ2-2; D gene ambiguous. This CDR3 has 13 amino acids. The germline CDR1 and CDR2 sequences are SEHNR and FQNEAQ (reference sequence). Trimming shortened V by 3 bases and J by 7 bases, and 9 bases separated the two germline ends. CDR3 nucleotide sequence: TGTGCCAGCAGCTTTCTATCGGTCGGGGAGCTGTTTTTT. It yields the protein CASSFLSVGELFF. Variable domain in full (rest from reference TRBV7-9 and TRBJ2-2): DTGVSQNPRHKITKRGQNVTFRCDPISEHNRLYWYRQTLGQGPEFLTYFQNEAQLEKSRLLSDRFSAERPKGSFSTLEIQRTEQGDSAMYLCASSFLSVGELFFGEGSRLTVL.

In the case of this clone: Germline and junction disagree at one end, which may indicate a read error. This chain uses TRBV2 with TRBJ2-5, with D tentatively TRBD1 (6 bases). The J call may be mistaken, given a closer DNA end match to TRBJ2-7. The germline V gene has CDR1 SNHLY and CDR2 FYNNEI. The length of the CDR3 is 15 residues. CDR3 coding DNA: TGTGCCAGCAGCGAGCCTAGGACAGTCTCCCACGAGCAGTACTTC. As protein: CASSEPRTVSHEQYF.

J is TRBJ2-7 and V is TRBV27, with 11 bases that match TRBD1. CDR1 is MNHEY, CDR2 SMNVEV, per germline (reference sequence). The CDR3 spans 15 residues. With 5 bases clipped from V and 5 bases from J, the junction kept 8 bases outside the gene matches. Here the CDR3 DNA reads TGTGCCAGCAGTCTCGAAGCGGGACAGGGGGACGAGCAGTACTTC. Translated: CASSLEAGQGDEQYF.

This chain uses TRBV27 with TRBJ2-1; a weak D match, TRBD2 (5 bases). Trimming pared 2 bases from V and 6 bases from J, leaving 5 bases between. This CDR3 comprises 12 residues. Germline CDR1 reads MNHEY; CDR2 reads SMNVEV (reference sequence). For the CDR3, the DNA is TGTGCCAGCAGTTTACGGGGCAATGAGCAGTTCTTC. Protein: CASSLRGNEQFF.

The V and J genes are TRBV29-1 and TRBJ1-4; weak D call: TRBD1 (5 bases). The CDR3 spans 15 residues. V was cut by 3 bases and J by 1 base, with 12 bases left in between. CDR1 and CDR2 from the germline V gene are SQVTM and ANQGSEA. The CDR3 here is CSVEVGGGTNEKLFF. The CDR3, as DNA: TGCAGCGTTGAGGTCGGGGGGGGAACTAATGAAAAACTGTTTTTT. Complete variable domain (other parts from reference TRBV29-1 and TRBJ1-4): SAVISQKPSRDICQRGTSLTIQCQVDSQVTMMFWYRQQPGQSLTLIATANQGSEATYESGFVIDKFPISRPNLTFSTLTVSNMSPEDSSIYLCSVEVGGGTNEKLFFGSGTQLSVL.

The chain has TRBV6-6 and TRBJ2-7; tentative D call: TRBD2 (6 bases). CDR3 size: 14 residues. Trimming stripped 5 bases from V and 7 bases from J, with 18 bases between. Germline V lookup: CDR1 MNHNY, CDR2 SVGAGI (reference sequence). CDR3 DNA sequence: TGTGCCAGCAGTGACCCGGGACTCCCACGGGAGCAGTACTTC. Its protein is CASSDPGLPREQYF.

The chain recombines TRBV14 with TRBJ2-5; TRBD2 might be the D (6 bases). CDR3 size: 14 residues. Germline V gene data show CDR1 as SGHDN and CDR2 as FVKESK. Between the trimmed V and J ends, which lost 3 bases and 4 bases, there was a span of 12 bases. CDR3 in DNA: TGTGCCAGCAGCCATAGGCGGGGATCAGAGACCCAGTACTTC. This encodes CASSHRRGSETQYF.

This rearrangement joins TRBV11-2 to TRBJ2-5; D possibly corresponds to TRBD2 (5 bases). The V end was cut by 3 bases, the J end by 4 bases, with 9 bases between. CDR1 and CDR2 (germline): SGHAT, FQNNGV. This CDR3 is built from 13 residues. The CDR3 sequence: CASSFGRGETQYF. CDR3 DNA: TGTGCCAGCAGCTTTGGACGGGGAGAGACCCAGTACTTC.

The rearrangement joins TRBV5-1 to TRBJ2-6; 8 bases are shared with TRBD1. This CDR3 region has 16 residues. Germline values: CDR1 SGHRS, CDR2 YFSETQ. V shed 4 bases, J shed 2 bases, and the junction held 5 bases outside the gene matches. CDR3 protein: CASSVIQGAGANVLTF. CDR3 nucleotide sequence: TGCGCCAGCAGCGTGATACAGGGGGCTGGGGCCAACGTCCTGACTTTC.

The V gene is TRBV5-6, the J gene TRBJ1-2; TRBD1 matches 10 bases. From germline, CDR1 is SGHDT and CDR2 YYEEEE. The J segment lost 8 bases and the V segment lost 4 bases, leaving 8 bases of the junction unmatched. This CDR3 has 14 residues. CDR3 loop: CASSRDRGGIGYTF. The CDR3 nucleotides read TGTGCCAGCAGCCGGGACAGGGGAGGGATAGGCTACACCTTC. Full variable domain (missing parts from reference TRBV5-6 and TRBJ1-2): DAGVTQSPTHLIKTRGQQVTLRCSPKSGHDTVSWYQQALGQGPQFIFQYYEEEERQRGNFPDRFSGHQFPNYSSELNVNALLLGDSALYLCASSRDRGGIGYTFGSGTRLTVV.